Reported below is one T cell receptor beta chain. Antigen unknown. Germline and junction disagree at one end, which may indicate a read error. A J-beta primer mix and a sample-barcoded 5' primer were used in a second PCR of roughly 7 to 12 cycles. A template-switch adaptor containing 12 random nucleotides labeled each cDNA molecule. Each sample provided no less than 2.5 million CDR3-containing paired-end reads. A single record per CDR3 protein comes from TCRdb applying MiXCR to the 5' RACE reads. Among about 830,000 distinct CDR3 sequences listed, around 68% were seen once. The data are from a study of blood T cells in healthy people across ages. Broader study findings: One million T cells yielded diversity estimates that were considered underestimates.

The sample comprised blood. The receptor was derived from a man under 40 in good health.

The CDR3 here is CASSASGGRSYNERFF. The CDR3 DNA reads as TGTGCCAGCAGCGCCTCGGGGGGCCGGTCCTACAATGAGCGGTTCTTC. V usage is TRBV9 and J usage is TRBJ2-1; a possible D gene is TRBD2 (7 bases). Germline V gives CDR1 SGDLS, CDR2 YYNGEE. The CDR3 extends over 16 amino acids.